This T cell receptor beta chain was retrieved from a study of glioma-infiltrating T cells after dendritic cell vaccination. Study context: Autologous tumor lysate was loaded overnight onto monocyte-derived dendritic cells grown approximately seven days with IL-4 and GM-CSF.

The PCR used 60 V beta and 13 J beta primers. The assay was immunoSEQ multiplex PCR, and TCRdb's table has in-frame clones only and misses some. The table records roughly 90,000 clones, about nine tenths of them present only once. Germline V gene data show CDR1 as MNHEY and CDR2 as SVGAGI. The CDR3 is made up of 16 amino acids. With 4 bases removed from V and 0 bases from J, the gap between germline ends came to 15 bases. None of the glioblastoma patients had an isocitrate dehydrogenase mutation. The rearrangement uses TRBV6-5 and TRBJ1-2, with a possible D match to TRBD1 (5 bases). The origin of this receptor is a human donor with glioblastoma. The sequencing used blood, collected before dendritic cell vaccination. DNA of the CDR3: TGTGCCAGCAGTTCCATCGCAGGGTCCTCTAACTATGGCTACACCTTC. Residues: CASSSIAGSSNYGYTF.